These 5 T cell receptor beta chains were all obtained from the same sample, sequenced in a study of shared clonotypes between healthy human individuals. Measured with immunoSEQ multiplex PCR; TCRdb has only the in-frame clones, and not every one. The top ten clones hold 1.5% to 2% of a sample with approximately 700,000 clones, roughly 72% of them seen once. The material sequenced was memory CD4+ T cells sorted from blood. The sample's subset: CD45RA-negative fraction. The receptors were gathered from a woman under 40 in good health.

V gene TRBV2 combines with J gene TRBJ1-2, with a weak D call TRBD1 (5 bases). The germline V gene has CDR1 SNHLY and CDR2 FYNNEI. The V gene lost 6 bases and the J gene lost 8 bases, with 22 bases spanning the gap. The CDR3 covers 15 residues. This CDR3 reads CASRWQVSSGLGYTF. The CDR3 DNA is TGTGCCAGCAGGTGGCAGGTCAGTTCAGGGCTCGGCTACACCTTC.

The gene calls are TRBV10-3 and TRBJ1-1, with 9 bases matching TRBD1. The CDR3 spans 15 residues. CDR1 ENHRY and CDR2 SYGVKD come from the germline V gene. The ends lost 8 bases at V and 2 bases at J; junction bases unmatched: 9. CDR3 nucleotide sequence: TGTGCCATCTCCGGGACAGGGAGTAAAAACACTGAAGCTTTCTTT. This translates into CAISGTGSKNTEAFF.

The V and J genes are TRBV19 and TRBJ2-3, with 7 bases that match TRBD2. This CDR3 region has 18 residues. Germline loops: CDR1 LNHDA, CDR2 SQIVND (reference sequence). J lost 1 base, V lost 1 base, and 11 bases had no gene match. The CDR3 bases are TGTGCCAGTAGTATAGGGGGTTCGGCTAGCGGCGGCACAGATACGCAGTATTTT. Its translation: CASSIGGSASGGTDTQYF.

CDR3 nucleotide sequence: TGTGCCTGGACCGCCGGGACAGGGGTCTACAATGAGCAGTTCTTC. It specifies CAWTAGTGVYNEQFF. The rearrangement uses TRBV30 and TRBJ2-1; 10 bases agree with TRBD1. CDR3 length: 15 residues. Per the germline V gene, CDR1 is GTSNPN and CDR2 is SVGIG (reference sequence). V was clipped by 4 bases and J by 3 bases; unmatched bases: 6.

This clone was recorded at least ten times. The rearrangement joins TRBV5-1 to TRBJ2-1; TRBD1 matches at 8 bases. This CDR3 comprises 14 residues. CDR1 is SGHRS and CDR2 is YFSETQ in the germline V gene. Trimming cost V 2 bases and J 5 bases; bases outside gene matches: 3. CDR3 sequence reads: CASSFQGANNEQFF. The CDR3 bases are TGCGCCAGCAGCTTCCAGGGGGCTAACAATGAGCAGTTCTTC. Complete variable domain (other parts from reference TRBV5-1 and TRBJ2-1): KAGVTQTPRYLIKTRGQQVTLSCSPISGHRSVSWYQQTPGQGLQFLFEYFSETQRNKGNFPGRFSGRQFSNSRSEMNVSTLELGDSALYLCASSFQGANNEQFFGPGTRLTVL.